This TCR beta chain was recovered during a study of cytomegalovirus exposure and HLA in healthy donors. The overall study: Most donors, about 77% of approximately 400 genotyped, fell in the Caucasian-associated ancestry cluster.

This CDR3 spans 13 amino acids. J was trimmed by 7 bases and V by 4 bases; bases with no gene match: 6. Germline CDR1 is GTSNPN and CDR2 is SVGIG (reference sequence). Study findings and constraints: Testing in vitro showed a few CMV-associated chains specific for CMV antigens. Apart from CMV serostatus, no immune exposure information was available.

As concerns this clone: Antigen specificity is unknown.

It was with 60 Vbeta and 13 Jbeta primers that the PCR ran. The data were produced by immunoSEQ multiplex PCR, yet TCRdb's version contains in-frame clones alone and is incomplete. The repertoire shows 70,000 or so clones; the top ten hold around 2.4%. The source of this sequence is a female donor in good health and CMV-seropositive. Material: PBMCs. The V call is TRBV30, the J call TRBJ2-1, with 8 bases identical to TRBD2. The CDR3 spells CAWMSGGKNEQFF. CDR3 bases: TGTGCCTGGATGAGCGGGGGTAAGAATGAGCAGTTCTTC.